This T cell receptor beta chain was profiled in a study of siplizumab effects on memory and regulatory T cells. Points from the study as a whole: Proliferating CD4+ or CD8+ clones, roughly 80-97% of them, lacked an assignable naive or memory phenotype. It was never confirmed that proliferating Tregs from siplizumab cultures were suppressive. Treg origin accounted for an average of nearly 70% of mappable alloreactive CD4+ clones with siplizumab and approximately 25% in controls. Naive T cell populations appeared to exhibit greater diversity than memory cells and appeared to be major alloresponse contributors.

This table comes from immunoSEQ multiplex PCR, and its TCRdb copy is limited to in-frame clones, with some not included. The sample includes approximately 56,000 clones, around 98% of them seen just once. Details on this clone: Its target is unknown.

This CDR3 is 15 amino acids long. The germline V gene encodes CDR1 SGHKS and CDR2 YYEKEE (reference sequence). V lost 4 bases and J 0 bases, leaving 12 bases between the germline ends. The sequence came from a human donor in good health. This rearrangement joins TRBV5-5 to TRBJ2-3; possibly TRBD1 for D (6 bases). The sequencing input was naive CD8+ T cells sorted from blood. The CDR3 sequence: CASSAGQYSTDTQYF. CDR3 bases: TGTGCCAGCAGCGCCGGACAGTATAGCACAGATACGCAGTATTTT.